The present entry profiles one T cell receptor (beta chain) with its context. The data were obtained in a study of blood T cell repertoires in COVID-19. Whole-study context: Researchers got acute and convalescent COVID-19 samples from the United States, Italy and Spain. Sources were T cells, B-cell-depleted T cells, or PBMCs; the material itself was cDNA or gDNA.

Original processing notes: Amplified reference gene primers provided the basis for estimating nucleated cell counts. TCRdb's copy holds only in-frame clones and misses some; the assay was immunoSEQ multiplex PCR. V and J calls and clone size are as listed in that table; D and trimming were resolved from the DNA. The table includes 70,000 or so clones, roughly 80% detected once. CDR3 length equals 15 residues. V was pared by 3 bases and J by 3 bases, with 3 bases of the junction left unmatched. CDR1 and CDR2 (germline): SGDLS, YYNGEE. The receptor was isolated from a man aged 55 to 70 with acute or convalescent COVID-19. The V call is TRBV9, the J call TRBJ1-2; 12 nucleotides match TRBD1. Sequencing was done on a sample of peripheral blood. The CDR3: CASSGGQGADYGYTF. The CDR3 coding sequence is TGTGCCAGCAGCGGGGGACAGGGGGCTGACTATGGCTACACCTTC.